This entry is about one T cell receptor (beta chain). The protocol was immunoSEQ multiplex PCR, while the TCRdb copy is restricted to in-frame clones and leaves out a portion. The data contain fewer than 150,000 clones, 85% to 90% of them singletons. These data belong to a study of blood T cell repertoires in COVID-19. The V gene's germline CDR1 is SGHRS and CDR2 YFSETQ. V gave up 1 base and J gave up 1 base; unmatched junction bases: 5. The CDR3 is made up of 16 amino acids. The clonotype was recovered from a woman in her forties with acute or convalescent COVID-19. The specimen was peripheral blood. V and J are TRBV5-1 and TRBJ2-3; 8 positions agree with TRBD2. CDR3 residues: CASSLSGRAGTDTQYF. The DNA for the CDR3 is TGCGCCAGCAGCTTGTCCGGGAGGGCCGGCACAGATACGCAGTATTTT.